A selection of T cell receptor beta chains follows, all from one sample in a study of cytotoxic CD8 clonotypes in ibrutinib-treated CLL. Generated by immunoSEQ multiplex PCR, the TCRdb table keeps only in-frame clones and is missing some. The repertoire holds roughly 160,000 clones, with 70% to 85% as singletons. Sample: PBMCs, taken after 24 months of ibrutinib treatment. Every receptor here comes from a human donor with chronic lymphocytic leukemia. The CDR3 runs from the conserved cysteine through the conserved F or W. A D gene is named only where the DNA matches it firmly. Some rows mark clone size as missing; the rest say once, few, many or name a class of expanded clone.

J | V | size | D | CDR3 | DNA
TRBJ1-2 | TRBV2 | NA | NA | CASSYESYGYTF | TGTGCCAGCAGTTACGAGAGCTATGGCTACACCTTC
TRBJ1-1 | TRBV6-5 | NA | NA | CASSRPSQGSTEAFF | TGTGCCAGCAGTCGCCCTTCCCAGGGGAGCACTGAAGCTTTCTTT
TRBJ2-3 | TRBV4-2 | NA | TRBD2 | CASSPGLAVTDTQYF | TGTGCCAGCAGCCCCGGACTAGCGGTCACAGATACGCAGTATTTT
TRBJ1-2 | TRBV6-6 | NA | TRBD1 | CASSYPGQGADGYTF | TGTGCCAGCAGTTACCCGGGACAGGGGGCTGATGGCTACACCTTC
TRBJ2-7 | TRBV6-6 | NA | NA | CASSYSAGDNPYEQYF | TGTGCCAGCAGTTACTCGGCAGGGGACAACCCCTACGAGCAGTACTTC
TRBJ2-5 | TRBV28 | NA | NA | CASSGGGPQETQYF | TGTGCCAGCTCAGGGGGAGGGCCACAAGAGACCCAGTACTTC
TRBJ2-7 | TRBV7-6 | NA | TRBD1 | CASSFQGAYEQYF | TGTGCCAGCAGCTTCCAGGGGGCCTACGAGCAGTACTTC
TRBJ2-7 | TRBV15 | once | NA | CATSRDRRAGRDEQYF | TGTGCCACCAGCAGAGATAGAAGGGCGGGACGGGACGAGCAGTACTTC
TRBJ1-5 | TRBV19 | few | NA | CASSMGLVRNQPQHF | TGTGCCAGTAGTATGGGACTGGTTAGAAATCAGCCCCAGCATTTT
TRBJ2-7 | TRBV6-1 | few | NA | CASSEAGGPSYEQYF | TGTGCCAGCAGTGAAGCTGGGGGGCCCTCCTACGAGCAGTACTTC
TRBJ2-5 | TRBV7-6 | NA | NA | CASSAGGGTETQYF | TGTGCCAGCTCGGCTGGGGGGGGCACAGAGACCCAGTACTTC
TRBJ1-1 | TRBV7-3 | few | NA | CASSSQENTEAFF | TGTGCCAGCAGCTCTCAGGAGAACACTGAAGCTTTCTTT
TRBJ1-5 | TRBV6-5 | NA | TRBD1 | CASSYYKGGGNQPQHF | TGTGCCAGCAGTTACTACAAAGGGGGCGGCAATCAGCCCCAGCATTTT
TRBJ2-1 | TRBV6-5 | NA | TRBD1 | CASSHGTGYYNEQFF | TGTGCCAGCAGCCACGGGACAGGTTACTACAATGAGCAGTTCTTC
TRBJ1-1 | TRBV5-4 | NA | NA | CASSLETGLNTEAFF | TGTGCCAGCAGCTTGGAAACAGGATTGAACACTGAAGCTTTCTTT
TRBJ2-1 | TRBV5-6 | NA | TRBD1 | CASSLVQGADEQFF | TGTGCCAGCAGCTTGGTCCAGGGGGCGGATGAGCAGTTCTTC
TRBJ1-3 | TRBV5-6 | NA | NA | CASSLFSAESGNTIYF | TGTGCCAGCAGCTTGTTTTCCGCGGAATCTGGAAACACCATATATTTT
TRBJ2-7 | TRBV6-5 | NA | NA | CASSTNTGREQYF | TGTGCCAGCAGCACTAATACAGGCCGCGAGCAGTACTTC
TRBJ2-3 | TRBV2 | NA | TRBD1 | CASSKDRGRDTQYF | TGTGCCAGCAGCAAGGACAGGGGGCGGGATACGCAGTATTTT
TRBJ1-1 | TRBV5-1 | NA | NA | CASSWLGILNTEAFF | TGCGCCAGCAGCTGGTTAGGTATTCTGAACACTGAAGCTTTCTTT
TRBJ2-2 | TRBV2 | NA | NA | CASSSFGPGVNTGELFF | TGTGCCAGCAGTTCGTTTGGACCGGGGGTGAACACCGGGGAGCTGTTTTTT
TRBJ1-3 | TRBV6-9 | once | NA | CASSDGFFTDFSGNTIYF | TGTGCCAGCAGTGACGGATTTTTTACAGATTTCTCTGGAAACACCATATATTTT
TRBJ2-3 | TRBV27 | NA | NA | CASSLSASTDTQYF | TGTGCCAGCAGTTTATCGGCTAGCACAGATACGCAGTATTTT
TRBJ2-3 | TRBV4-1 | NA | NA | CASSSGPTDTQYF | TGCGCCAGCAGTAGCGGTCCCACAGATACGCAGTATTTT
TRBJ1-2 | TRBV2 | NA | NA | CASSPRGDPGYYGYTF | TGTGCCAGCAGCCCTCGCGGGGACCCCGGGTACTATGGCTACACCTTC
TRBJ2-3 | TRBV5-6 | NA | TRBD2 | CASSLPRLAGDVDTQYF | TGTGCCAGCAGCTTGCCGCGACTAGCGGGAGATGTAGATACGCAGTATTTT
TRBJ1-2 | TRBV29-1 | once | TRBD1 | CSVEDVGTGSGYTF | TGCAGCGTTGAGGACGTTGGGACAGGGAGCGGCTACACCTTC
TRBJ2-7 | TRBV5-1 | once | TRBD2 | CASSSRVKTSEIYEQYF | TGCGCCAGCAGCTCCCGAGTAAAAACTAGCGAGATCTACGAGCAGTACTTC
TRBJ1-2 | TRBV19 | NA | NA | CASNHGVRTPHYGYTF | TGTGCCAGTAATCATGGGGTTCGGACACCGCACTATGGCTACACCTTC
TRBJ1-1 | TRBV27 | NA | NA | CASSRLDARVGLLGFF | TGTGCCAGCTCAAGACTTGACGCCAGGGTTGGGCTCTTAGGTTTCTTT
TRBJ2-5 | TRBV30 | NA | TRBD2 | CAWSPRGGLQETQYF | TGTGCCTGGAGTCCCCGGGGGGGCCTCCAAGAGACCCAGTACTTC
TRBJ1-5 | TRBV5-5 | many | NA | CASSLDTYNQPQHF | TGTGCCAGCAGCTTGGACACATACAATCAGCCCCAGCATTTT
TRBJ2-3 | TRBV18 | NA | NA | CASSLLGWSTQYF | TGTGCCAGCTCGCTACTGGGATGGAGTACGCAGTATTTT
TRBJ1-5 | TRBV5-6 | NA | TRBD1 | CASSWRSGTGYGQPQHF | TGTGCCAGCAGCTGGCGCTCCGGGACAGGGTATGGACAGCCCCAGCATTTT
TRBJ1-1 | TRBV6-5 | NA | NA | CASSPRGQITRGAFF | TGTGCCAGCAGCCCCAGGGGACAAATCACCCGAGGAGCTTTCTTT
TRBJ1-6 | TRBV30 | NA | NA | CAWSVLGSYNSPLHF | TGTGCCTGGAGTGTCCTGGGCTCCTATAATTCACCCCTCCACTTT
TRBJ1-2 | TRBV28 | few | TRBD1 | CASRPPGQGNYGYTF | TGTGCCAGCAGACCACCGGGACAGGGGAACTATGGCTACACCTTC
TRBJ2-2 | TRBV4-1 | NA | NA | CASSQGEGRDTTNTGELFF | TGCGCCAGCAGCCAGGGGGAGGGCCGGGACACTACGAACACCGGGGAGCTGTTTTTT
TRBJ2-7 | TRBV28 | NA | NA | CASSPARSTNKYF | TGTGCCAGCAGTCCCGCGCGATCTACGAATAAGTACTTC
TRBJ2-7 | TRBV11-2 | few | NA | CASSSSWTGEQYF | TGTGCCAGCAGCTCCAGTTGGACGGGAGAGCAGTACTTC
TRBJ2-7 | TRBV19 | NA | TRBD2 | CASSPGGEGNEQYF | TGTGCCAGTAGTCCCGGAGGGGAGGGGAACGAGCAGTACTTC
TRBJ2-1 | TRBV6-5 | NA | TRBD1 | CASRLQGWPNNEQFF | TGTGCCAGCAGATTACAGGGGTGGCCCAACAATGAGCAGTTCTTC
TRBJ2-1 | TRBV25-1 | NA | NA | CASSALQGIRGYNEQFF | TGTGCCAGCAGTGCCCTACAGGGAATAAGGGGCTACAATGAGCAGTTCTTC
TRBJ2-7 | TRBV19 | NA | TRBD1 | CASSTFQGEEQYF | TGTGCCAGTAGTACCTTCCAGGGGGAAGAGCAGTACTTC
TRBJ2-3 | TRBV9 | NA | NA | CASSVFLAENTDTQYF | TGTGCCAGCAGCGTATTCTTAGCGGAGAACACAGATACGCAGTATTTT
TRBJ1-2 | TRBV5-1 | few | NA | CASRSGHGYGYTF | TGCGCCAGCAGATCTGGGCACGGCTATGGCTACACCTTC